What follows are 3 T cell receptor beta chains derived from one specimen sequenced in a study of blood T cells in healthy people across ages. The second PCR ran 7 to 11 cycles with a sample-barcoded 5' primer and J-beta primers. TCRdb itself ran the 5' RACE reads through MiXCR, one entry per CDR3 protein. Among about 580,000 distinct CDR3 sequences listed, around half were seen once. The sample taken for sequencing was blood. The receptors originated from an older man in good health.

The gene calls are TRBV3-1 and TRBJ2-3; possibly TRBD2 for D (6 bases). Germline CDR1 reads LGHDT; CDR2 reads YNNKEL (reference sequence). CDR3 length equals 13 residues. Trimming left V 7 bases short and J 1 base short, with 9 bases between. CDR3 nucleotides: TGTGCCAGCAAGAGGGAGGGCACAGATACGCAGTATTTT. It translates to CASKREGTDTQYF.

This clonotype was detected only a few times. V is TRBV6-1 and J is TRBJ2-3; 14 bases map to TRBD2. The CDR3 contains 17 residues. V shed 6 bases and J 5 bases; nucleotides not matched to a gene: 10. Germline loops: CDR1 MNHNS, CDR2 SASEGT. CDR3 sequence (DNA): TGTGCCAGCAGCCGGGGGACTAGCGGGGGAGGAGGAGATACGCAGTATTTT. It specifies CASSRGTSGGGGDTQYF.

The chain recombines TRBV11-2 with TRBJ2-3; 9 bases are a match to TRBD2. From germline, CDR1 is SGHAT and CDR2 FQNNGV. There are 16 residues in the CDR3. Germline trimming cut 0 bases from V and 2 bases from J; bases unmatched to any gene: 3. The DNA of the CDR3 is TGTGCCAGCAGCTTAGACCTAGCGGGATTCACAGATACGCAGTATTTT. Protein sequence: CASSLDLAGFTDTQYF.